These 7 T cell receptor beta chains came from one sample sequenced in a study of cytomegalovirus exposure and HLA in healthy donors. In the PCR, 60 Vbeta and 13 Jbeta primers were used. Produced via immunoSEQ multiplex PCR; TCRdb's table is partial and in-frame only. This sample has some 86,000 clones, with less than 75% found just once. The sample taken for sequencing was PBMCs. These receptors were collected from a man aged 25 to 40 in good health and CMV-seronegative.

The gene calls are TRBV30 and TRBJ1-2, with 11 bases matching TRBD1. The CDR3 contains 16 residues. Germline V lookup: CDR1 GTSNPN, CDR2 SVGIG (reference sequence). V lost 4 bases and J lost 2; bases outside the gene matches: 9. CDR3 DNA: TGTGCCTGGATCCGGACAGGGGGCAACTGGAACTATGGCTACACCTTC. This gives the protein CAWIRTGGNWNYGYTF.

J is TRBJ1-1 and V is TRBV19, with 7 bases aligning to TRBD1. The V gene's germline CDR1 is LNHDA and CDR2 SQIVND (reference sequence). V gave up 1 base and J gave up 4 bases; unmatched junction bases: 6. The CDR3 is 15 residues long. CDR3 sequence reads: CASSIGTGVGTEAFF. The CDR3 DNA follows: TGTGCCAGTAGTATAGGAACAGGGGTCGGCACTGAAGCTTTCTTT. The full variable domain, its missing parts supplied by reference TRBV19 and TRBJ1-1, is DGGITQSPKYLFRKEGQNVTLSCEQNLNHDAMYWYRQDPGQGLRLIYYSQIVNDFQKGDIAEGYSVSREKKESFPLTVTSAQKNPTAFYLCASSIGTGVGTEAFFGQGTRLTVV.

The chain has TRBV28 and TRBJ1-5; D might be TRBD1 (6 bases). Germline V gene sequence: CDR1 MDHEN, CDR2 SYDVKM. V gave up 5 bases and J gave up 7 bases, with 18 bases separating them. This CDR3 is built from 15 residues. CDR3 coding DNA: TGTGCCAGCAGTGCTCCGGGACAAGGGTTGCAGCCCCAGCATTTT. Encoded protein: CASSAPGQGLQPQHF. The full variable domain, rest sourced from reference TRBV28 and TRBJ1-5, is DVKVTQSSRYLVKRTGEKVFLECVQDMDHENMFWYRQDPGLGLRLIYFSYDVKMKEKGDIPEGYSVSREKKERFSLILESASTNQTSMYLCASSAPGQGLQPQHFGDGTRLSIL.

This clone was seen a few times. The chain is built from TRBV7-2 and TRBJ2-1; 9 bases match TRBD2. CDR1 and CDR2 from the germline V gene are SGHTA and FQGNSA. V was clipped by 5 bases and J by 5 bases; unmatched bases: 7. CDR3 length equals 15 residues. Here the CDR3 DNA reads TGTGCCAGCAGCCCCCTAGCGGGGTATAACAATGAGCAGTTCTTC. It specifies CASSPLAGYNNEQFF.

J is TRBJ2-4 and V is TRBV27; D may be TRBD2 (5 bases). CDR1 MNHEY and CDR2 SMNVEV come from the germline V gene (reference sequence). This CDR3 contains 14 residues. Between the trimmed V and J ends, which lost 2 bases and 6 bases, there was a span of 11 bases. CDR3 amino acids: CASSLTGFGNIQYF. The CDR3 DNA reads TGTGCCAGCAGTTTAACGGGGTTCGGAAACATTCAGTACTTC.

Notes on this clone: The sample contains more than one DNA sequence encoding this CDR3. The gene calls are TRBV7-2 and TRBJ2-2; TRBD1 matches at 10 bases. V dropped 1 base and J dropped 7; count of bases not matched to a gene: 6. The CDR3 contains 16 residues. Per the germline V gene, CDR1 is SGHTA and CDR2 is FQGNSA. The CDR3 sequence is CASSLVGTGVNGELFF. The CDR3 region has the DNA TGTGCCAGCAGCTTAGTCGGGACAGGGGTCAACGGGGAGCTGTTTTTT.

This sequence joins TRBV5-8 and TRBJ2-7; D might be TRBD1 (5 bases). CDR1 and CDR2 (germline): SGHTS, YDEGEE. The CDR3 runs 17 residues. V dropped 3 bases and J dropped 0 bases, with 19 bases sitting between them. CDR3 sequence: CASSSSPPKTASYEQYF. CDR3 coding DNA: TGTGCCAGCAGCTCCTCCCCCCCAAAGACAGCCTCCTACGAGCAGTACTTC.